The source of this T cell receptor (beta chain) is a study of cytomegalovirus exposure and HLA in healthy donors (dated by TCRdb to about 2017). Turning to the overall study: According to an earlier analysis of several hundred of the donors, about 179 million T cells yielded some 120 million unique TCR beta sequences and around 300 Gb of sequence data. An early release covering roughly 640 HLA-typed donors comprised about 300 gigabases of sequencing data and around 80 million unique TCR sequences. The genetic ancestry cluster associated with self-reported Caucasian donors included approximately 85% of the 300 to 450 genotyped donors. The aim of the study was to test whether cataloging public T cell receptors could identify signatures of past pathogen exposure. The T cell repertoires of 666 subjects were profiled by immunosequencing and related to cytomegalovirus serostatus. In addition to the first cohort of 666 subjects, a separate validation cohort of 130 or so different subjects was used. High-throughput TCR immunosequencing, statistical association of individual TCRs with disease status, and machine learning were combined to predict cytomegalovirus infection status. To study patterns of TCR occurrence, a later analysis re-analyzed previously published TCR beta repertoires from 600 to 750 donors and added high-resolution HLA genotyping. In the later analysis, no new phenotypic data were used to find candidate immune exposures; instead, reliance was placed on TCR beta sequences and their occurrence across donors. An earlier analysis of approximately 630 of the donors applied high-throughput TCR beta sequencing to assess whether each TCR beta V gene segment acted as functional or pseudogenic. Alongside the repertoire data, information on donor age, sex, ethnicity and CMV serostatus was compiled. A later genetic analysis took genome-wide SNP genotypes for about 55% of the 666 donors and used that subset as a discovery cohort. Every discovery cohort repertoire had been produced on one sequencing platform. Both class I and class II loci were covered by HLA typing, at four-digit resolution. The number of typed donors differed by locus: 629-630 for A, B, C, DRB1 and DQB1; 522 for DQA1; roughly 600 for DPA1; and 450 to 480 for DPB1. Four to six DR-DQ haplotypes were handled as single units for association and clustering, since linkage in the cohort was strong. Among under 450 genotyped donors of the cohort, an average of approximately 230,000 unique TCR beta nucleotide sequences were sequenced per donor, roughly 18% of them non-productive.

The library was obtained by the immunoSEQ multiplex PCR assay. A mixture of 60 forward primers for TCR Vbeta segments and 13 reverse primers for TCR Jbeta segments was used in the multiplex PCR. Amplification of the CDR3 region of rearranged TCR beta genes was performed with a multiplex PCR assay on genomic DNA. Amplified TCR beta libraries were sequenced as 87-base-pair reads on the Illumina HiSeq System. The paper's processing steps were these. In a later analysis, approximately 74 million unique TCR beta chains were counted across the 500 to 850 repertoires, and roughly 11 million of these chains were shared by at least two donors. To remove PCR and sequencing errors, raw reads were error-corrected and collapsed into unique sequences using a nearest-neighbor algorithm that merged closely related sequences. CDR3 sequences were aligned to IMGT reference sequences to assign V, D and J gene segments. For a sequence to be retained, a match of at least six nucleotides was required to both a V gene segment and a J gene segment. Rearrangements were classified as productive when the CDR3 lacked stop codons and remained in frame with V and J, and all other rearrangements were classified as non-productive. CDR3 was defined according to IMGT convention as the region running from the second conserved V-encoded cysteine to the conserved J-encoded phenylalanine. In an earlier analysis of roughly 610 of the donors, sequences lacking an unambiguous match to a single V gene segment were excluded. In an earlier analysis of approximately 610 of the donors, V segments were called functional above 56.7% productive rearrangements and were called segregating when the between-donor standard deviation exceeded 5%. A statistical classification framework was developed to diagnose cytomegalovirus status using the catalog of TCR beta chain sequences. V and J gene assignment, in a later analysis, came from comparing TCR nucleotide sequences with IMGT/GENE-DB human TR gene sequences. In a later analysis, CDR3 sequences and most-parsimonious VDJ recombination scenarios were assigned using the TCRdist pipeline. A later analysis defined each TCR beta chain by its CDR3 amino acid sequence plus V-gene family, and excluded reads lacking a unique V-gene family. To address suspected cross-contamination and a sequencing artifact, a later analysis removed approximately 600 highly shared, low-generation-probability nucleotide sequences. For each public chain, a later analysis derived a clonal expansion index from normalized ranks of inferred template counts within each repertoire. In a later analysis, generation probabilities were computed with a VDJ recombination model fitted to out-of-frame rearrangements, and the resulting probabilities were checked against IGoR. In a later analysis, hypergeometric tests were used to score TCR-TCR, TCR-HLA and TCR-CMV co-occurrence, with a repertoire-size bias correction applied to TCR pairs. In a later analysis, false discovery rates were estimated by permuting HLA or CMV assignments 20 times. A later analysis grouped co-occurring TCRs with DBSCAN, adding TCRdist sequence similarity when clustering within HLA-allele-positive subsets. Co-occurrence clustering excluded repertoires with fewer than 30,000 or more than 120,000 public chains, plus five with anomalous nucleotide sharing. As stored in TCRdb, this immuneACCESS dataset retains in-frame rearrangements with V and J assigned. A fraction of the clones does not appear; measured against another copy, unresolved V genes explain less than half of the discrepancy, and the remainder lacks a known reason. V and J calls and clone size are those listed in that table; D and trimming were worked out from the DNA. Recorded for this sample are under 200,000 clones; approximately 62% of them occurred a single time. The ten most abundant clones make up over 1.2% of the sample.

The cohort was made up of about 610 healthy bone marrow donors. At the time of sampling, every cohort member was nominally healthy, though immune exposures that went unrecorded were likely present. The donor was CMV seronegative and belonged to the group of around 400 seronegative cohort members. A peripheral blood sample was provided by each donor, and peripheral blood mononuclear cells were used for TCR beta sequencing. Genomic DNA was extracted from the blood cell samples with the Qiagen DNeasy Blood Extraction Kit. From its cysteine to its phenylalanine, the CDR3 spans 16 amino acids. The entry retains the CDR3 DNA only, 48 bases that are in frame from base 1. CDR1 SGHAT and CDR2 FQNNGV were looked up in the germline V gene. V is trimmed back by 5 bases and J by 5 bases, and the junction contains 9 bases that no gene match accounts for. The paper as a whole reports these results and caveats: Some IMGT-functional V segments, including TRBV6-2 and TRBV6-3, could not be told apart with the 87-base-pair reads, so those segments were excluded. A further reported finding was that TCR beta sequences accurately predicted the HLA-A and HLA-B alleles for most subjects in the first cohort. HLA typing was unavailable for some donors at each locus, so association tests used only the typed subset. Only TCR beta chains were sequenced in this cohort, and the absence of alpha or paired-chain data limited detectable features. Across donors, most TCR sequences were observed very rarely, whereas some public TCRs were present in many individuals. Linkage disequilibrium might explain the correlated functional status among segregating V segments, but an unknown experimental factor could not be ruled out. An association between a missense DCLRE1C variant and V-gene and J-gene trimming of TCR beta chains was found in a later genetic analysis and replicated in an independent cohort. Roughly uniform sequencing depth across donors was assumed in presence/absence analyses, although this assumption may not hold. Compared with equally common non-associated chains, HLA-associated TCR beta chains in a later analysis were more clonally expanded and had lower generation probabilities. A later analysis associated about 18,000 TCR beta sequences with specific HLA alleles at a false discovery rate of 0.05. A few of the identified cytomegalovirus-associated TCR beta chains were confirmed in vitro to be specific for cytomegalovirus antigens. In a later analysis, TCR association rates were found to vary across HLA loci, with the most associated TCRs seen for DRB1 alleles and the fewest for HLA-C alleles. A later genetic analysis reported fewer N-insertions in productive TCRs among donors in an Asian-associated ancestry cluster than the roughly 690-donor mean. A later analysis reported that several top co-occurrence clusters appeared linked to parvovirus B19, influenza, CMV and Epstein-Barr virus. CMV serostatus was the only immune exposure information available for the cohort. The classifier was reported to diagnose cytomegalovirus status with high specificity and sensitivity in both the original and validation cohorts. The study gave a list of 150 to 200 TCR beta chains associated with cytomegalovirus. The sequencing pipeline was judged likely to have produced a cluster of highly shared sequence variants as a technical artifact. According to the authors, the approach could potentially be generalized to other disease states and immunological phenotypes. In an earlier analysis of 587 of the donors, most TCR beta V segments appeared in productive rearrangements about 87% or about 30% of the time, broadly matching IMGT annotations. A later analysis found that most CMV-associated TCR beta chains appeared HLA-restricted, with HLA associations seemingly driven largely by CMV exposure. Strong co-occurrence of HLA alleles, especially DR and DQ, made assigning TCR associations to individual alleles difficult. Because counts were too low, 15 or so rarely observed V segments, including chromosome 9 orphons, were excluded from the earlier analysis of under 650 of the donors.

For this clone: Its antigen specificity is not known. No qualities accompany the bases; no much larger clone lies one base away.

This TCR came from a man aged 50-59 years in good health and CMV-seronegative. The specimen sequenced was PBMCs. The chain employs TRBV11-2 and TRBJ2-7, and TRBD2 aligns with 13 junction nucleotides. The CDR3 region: CASSPTSGGAIDEQYF. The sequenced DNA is TGTGCCAGCAGCCCAACTAGCGGGGGGGCCATCGACGAGCAGTACTTC.